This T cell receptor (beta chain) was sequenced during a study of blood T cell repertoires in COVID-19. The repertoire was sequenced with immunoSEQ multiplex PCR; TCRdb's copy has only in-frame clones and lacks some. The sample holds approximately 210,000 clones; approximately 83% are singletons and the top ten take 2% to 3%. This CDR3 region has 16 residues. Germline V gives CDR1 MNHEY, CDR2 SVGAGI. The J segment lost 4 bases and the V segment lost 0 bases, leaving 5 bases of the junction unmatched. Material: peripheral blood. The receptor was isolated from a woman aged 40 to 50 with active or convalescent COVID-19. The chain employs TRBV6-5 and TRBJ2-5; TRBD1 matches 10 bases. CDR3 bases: TGTGCCAGCAGTTACTCGACAGGGGGCGGGGGAGAGACCCAGTACTTC. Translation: CASSYSTGGGGETQYF.